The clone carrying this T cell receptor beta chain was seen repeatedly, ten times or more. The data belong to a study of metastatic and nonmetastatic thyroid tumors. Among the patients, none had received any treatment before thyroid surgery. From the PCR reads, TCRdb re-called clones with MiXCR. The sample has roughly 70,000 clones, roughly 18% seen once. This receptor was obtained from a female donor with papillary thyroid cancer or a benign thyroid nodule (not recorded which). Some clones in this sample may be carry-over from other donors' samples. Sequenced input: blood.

The CDR3 spells CASSQGGQGRNQPQHF. The CDR3 nucleotides read TGTGCCAGCAGCCAAGGTGGACAGGGGAGGAATCAGCCCCAGCATTTT. This chain joins TRBV3-1 and TRBJ1-5, with 9 bases that match TRBD1. Germline V gives CDR1 LGHDT, CDR2 YNNKEL (reference sequence). Trimming cost V 1 base and J 4 bases; bases outside gene matches: 5. The CDR3 extends over 16 amino acids.